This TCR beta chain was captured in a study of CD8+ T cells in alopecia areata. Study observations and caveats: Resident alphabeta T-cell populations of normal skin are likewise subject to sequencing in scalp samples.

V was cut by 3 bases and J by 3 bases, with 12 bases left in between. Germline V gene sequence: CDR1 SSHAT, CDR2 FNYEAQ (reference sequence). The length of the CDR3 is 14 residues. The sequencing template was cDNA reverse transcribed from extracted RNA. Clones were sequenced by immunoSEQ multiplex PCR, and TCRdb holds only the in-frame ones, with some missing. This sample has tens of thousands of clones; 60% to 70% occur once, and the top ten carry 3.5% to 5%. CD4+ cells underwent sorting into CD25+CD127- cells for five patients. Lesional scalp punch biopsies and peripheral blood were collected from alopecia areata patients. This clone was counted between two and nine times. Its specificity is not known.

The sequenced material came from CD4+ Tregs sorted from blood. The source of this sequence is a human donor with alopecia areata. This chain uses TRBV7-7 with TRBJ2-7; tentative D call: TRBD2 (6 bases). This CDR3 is CASSFGAEGYEQYF. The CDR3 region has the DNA TGTGCCAGCAGCTTCGGTGCGGAGGGCTACGAGCAGTACTTC.